These 32 T cell receptor beta chains were all obtained from the same sample, sequenced in a study of shared clonotypes between healthy human individuals. Assay used: immunoSEQ multiplex PCR; TCRdb lists only in-frame clones, some missing. The sample includes about 700,000 clones, just over 90% of them seen just once. Only CD45RO-negative cells positively selected for CCR7 counted as naive CD8 cells, so terminally differentiated effector memory CD45RA+ cells were excluded. What was sequenced was naive CD8+ T cells sorted from blood. The receptor source for this set is a man aged 30-40 years in good health.

V gene TRBV7-8 combines with J gene TRBJ2-5, with TRBD2 as a possible D gene (6 bases). The CDR3 totals 15 residues. Germline CDR1 and CDR2: SGHVS and FQNEAQ. Trimming took off 8 bases at V and 1 base at J, with 17 bases between the two ends. CDR3 amino acids: CASRVGGNGQETQYF. In DNA, the CDR3 is TGTGCCAGCCGTGTAGGAGGGAATGGCCAAGAGACCCAGTACTTC.

The chain carries TRBV6-6 and TRBJ2-1; D is possibly TRBD2 (5 bases). This CDR3 contains 11 residues. CDR1 and CDR2 from the germline V gene are MNHNY and SVGAGI (reference sequence). Trimming pared 5 bases from V and 8 bases from J, leaving 7 bases between. In DNA form, the CDR3 reads TGTGCCAGCAGTACGAGGGATGAGCAGTTCTTC. Residues: CASSTRDEQFF.

The V and J genes are TRBV6-6 and TRBJ2-1; D uncertain. There are 13 residues in the CDR3. CDR1 is MNHNY, CDR2 SVGAGI, per germline (reference sequence). The germline V and J ends were trimmed by 5 bases and 4 bases, with 9 bases remaining between them. The DNA of the CDR3 is TGTGCCAGCAGTCCATCCCTTTACAATGAGCAGTTCTTC. It codes for CASSPSLYNEQFF.

V is TRBV9 and J is TRBJ2-1; 9 bases are a match to TRBD2. From germline, CDR1 is SGDLS and CDR2 YYNGEE. This CDR3 region has 16 residues. V shed 0 bases, J shed 6 bases, and the junction held 7 bases outside the gene matches. The CDR3 sequence is CASSVGSGRSINEQFF. CDR3 sequence (DNA): TGTGCCAGCAGCGTAGGGAGCGGGAGGTCCATCAATGAGCAGTTCTTC.

V gene TRBV14 combines with J gene TRBJ2-1, with 11 nucleotides matching TRBD2. Germline V gene lookup returns CDR1 SGHDN and CDR2 FVKESK. The CDR3 runs to 18 residues. V lost 4 bases to trimming and J lost 3 bases; unmatched junction nucleotides: 11. CDR3 DNA sequence: TGTGCCAGCAGCCGTCGGCTAGCGGGAGGAGGAGGCTACAATGAGCAGTTCTTC. Amino acids: CASSRRLAGGGGYNEQFF.

This chain joins TRBV18 and TRBJ2-3; 7 nucleotides align to TRBD1. V lost 2 bases to trimming and J lost 3 bases; unmatched junction nucleotides: 5. Germline values: CDR1 KGHSH, CDR2 LQKENI. The CDR3 has 15 residues. CDR3 DNA sequence: TGTGCCAGCTCACCAATGGCAGGGGGTACAGATACGCAGTATTTT. Protein product: CASSPMAGGTDTQYF.

The V gene is TRBV28, the J gene TRBJ2-7; 9 bases agree with TRBD2. The CDR3 runs to 15 residues. Germline V gene data show CDR1 as MDHEN and CDR2 as SYDVKM. V lost 3 bases to trimming and J lost 6 bases; unmatched junction nucleotides: 9. CDR3 amino acids: CASSLAWTSATEQYF. The CDR3 DNA sequence: TGTGCCAGCAGTTTGGCCTGGACTAGCGCTACCGAGCAGTACTTC. The variable domain in full, with the rest retrieved from reference TRBV28 and TRBJ2-7, is DVKVTQSSRYLVKRTGEKVFLECVQDMDHENMFWYRQDPGLGLRLIYFSYDVKMKEKGDIPEGYSVSREKKERFSLILESASTNQTSMYLCASSLAWTSATEQYFGPGTRLTVT.

This clone was seen only once. The rearrangement links TRBV7-2 to TRBJ2-7, with unresolved D. The ends were cut back, 3 bases at V and 2 bases at J, with 11 bases in the middle. CDR1 is SGHTA and CDR2 is FQGNSA in the germline V gene. The CDR3 has 14 residues. CDR3 protein: CASSFWAGTYEQYF. DNA of the CDR3: TGTGCCAGCAGCTTCTGGGCAGGTACCTACGAGCAGTACTTC.

Written as DNA, the CDR3 is TGTGCCAGCAGTTACTCGGTAAGGGAGGGCCGCGAGCAGTACTTC. Encoded protein: CASSYSVREGREQYF. The chain joins TRBV6-6 to TRBJ2-7; 7 bases match TRBD2. J was trimmed by 6 bases and V by 0 bases; bases with no gene match: 8. Per the germline V gene, CDR1 is MNHNY and CDR2 is SVGAGI (reference sequence). The CDR3 has 15 amino acids.

In the case of this clone: At the DNA level, this CDR3 is encoded by other sequences in the same sample as well. This rearrangement joins TRBV7-9 to TRBJ2-1; D is uncertain. Germline CDR1 SEHNR, CDR2 FQNEAQ (reference sequence). Trimming cost V 5 bases and J 1 base, with 3 bases left between them. CDR3 length: 12 amino acids. The CDR3 nucleotides read TGTGCCAGCAGCGGGTCCTACAATGAGCAGTTCTTC. Protein: CASSGSYNEQFF.

CDR3 sequence: CASQALSYEQYF. CDR3 nucleotide sequence: TGTGCCAGCCAGGCCCTCTCCTACGAGCAGTACTTC. The rearrangement joins TRBV28 to TRBJ2-7, with D unresolved. Per germline, CDR1 MDHEN and CDR2 SYDVKM. Trimming took 8 bases from V and 0 from J, leaving 8 bases between them. This CDR3 has 12 residues.

V is TRBV29-1 and J is TRBJ2-7, with D possibly being TRBD1 (5 bases). Germline assignment: CDR1 SQVTM and CDR2 ANQGSEA. This CDR3 is built from 13 residues. Trimming removed 7 bases from V and 0 bases from J, with 13 bases in between. The CDR3 DNA sequence: TGCAGCGCTTCAGGGTACTCCTCCTACGAGCAGTACTTC. As protein: CSASGYSSYEQYF.

This clone was found once. The rearrangement joins TRBV29-1 to TRBJ2-7; TRBD1 matches 8 bases. The CDR3 contains 13 residues. V shed 0 bases, J shed 6 bases, and the junction held 4 bases outside the gene matches. Germline CDR1 reads SQVTM; CDR2 reads ANQGSEA. In nucleotides, the CDR3 is TGCAGCGTTGAAGACAGGGGGCCGGGCGAGCAGTACTTC. Translating gives CSVEDRGPGEQYF.

The chain joins TRBV6-1 to TRBJ2-1, with a weak D call TRBD2 (6 bases). The germline V and J ends were trimmed by 7 bases and 9 bases, with 16 bases remaining between them. Germline V lookup: CDR1 MNHNS, CDR2 SASEGT. The CDR3 spans 13 residues. CDR3 residues: CASNRDSYGEQFF. The CDR3 DNA reads as TGTGCCAGCAACCGGGACTCTTATGGTGAGCAGTTCTTC.

V gene TRBV29-1 combines with J gene TRBJ2-7; TRBD1 aligns across 11 bases. This CDR3 is 13 amino acids long. The junction had 6 bases not matched to a gene; V was cut back by 5 bases and J by 6 bases. CDR1 and CDR2 from the germline V gene are SQVTM and ANQGSEA. The CDR3 loop reads CSVLGQGAGEQYF. The CDR3, as DNA: TGCAGCGTTTTAGGACAGGGGGCGGGCGAGCAGTACTTC.

The chain has TRBV7-2 and TRBJ2-1; 8 nucleotides agree with TRBD2. Trimming removed 2 bases from V and 2 bases from J; junction bases left unmatched: 8. Germline CDR1 reads SGHTA; CDR2 reads FQGNSA. The CDR3 runs 17 residues. CDR3 amino acids: CASSLNPSGPPYNEQFF. CDR3 nucleotides: TGTGCCAGCAGCTTAAACCCTAGCGGGCCACCCTACAATGAGCAGTTCTTC.

The chain carries TRBV2 and TRBJ1-5, with D hard to call. Germline V gene data show CDR1 as SNHLY and CDR2 as FYNNEI. Trimming cost V 4 bases and J 0 bases, with 10 bases left between them. CDR3 length equals 15 residues. CDR3: CASSVAANSNQPQHF. As DNA, the CDR3 is TGTGCCAGCAGTGTGGCTGCCAATAGCAATCAGCCCCAGCATTTT.

In its sample, this clone was seen a few times. V gene TRBV18 combines with J gene TRBJ2-1, with 10 bases matching TRBD2. Germline loops: CDR1 KGHSH, CDR2 LQKENI. This CDR3 has 14 amino acids. V shed 5 bases and J 7 bases; nucleotides not matched to a gene: 5. CDR3 sequence: CASSFRAGGNEQFF. CDR3 bases: TGTGCCAGCTCATTCCGAGCGGGGGGGAATGAGCAGTTCTTC.

This clone was seen only once. The sample carries other DNA sequences with the same CDR3. V gene TRBV9 combines with J gene TRBJ2-1; D may be TRBD2 (5 bases). This CDR3 is built from 13 residues. The germline V gene has CDR1 SGDLS and CDR2 YYNGEE. Trimming pared 1 base from V and 8 bases from J, leaving 10 bases between. CDR3 nucleotide sequence: TGTGCCAGCAGCGTACCCGGAGGCGATGAGCAGTTCTTC. Translated: CASSVPGGDEQFF.

V is TRBV6-5 and J is TRBJ2-1, with D perhaps TRBD1 or TRBD2 (5 bases each). The CDR3 length is 13 residues. Germline values: CDR1 MNHEY, CDR2 SVGAGI. With 1 base removed from V and 9 bases from J, the gap between germline ends came to 10 bases. The chain's CDR3 is CASSYFGAGEQFF. As DNA, the CDR3 is TGTGCCAGCAGTTACTTCGGGGCTGGTGAGCAGTTCTTC.

The chain has TRBV6-1 and TRBJ2-5; the D is unclear. CDR1 is MNHNS and CDR2 is SASEGT in the germline V gene. The V gene lost 11 bases and the J gene lost 14 bases, with 18 bases spanning the gap. The CDR3 consists of 10 residues. The CDR3 DNA follows: TGTGCCTCTAGTGTGGACGAAACCTACTTC. The encoded protein is CASSVDETYF.

The chain recombines TRBV27 with TRBJ2-7; a possible D gene is TRBD1 (5 bases). Trimming removed 6 bases at V and 0 bases at J, with 12 bases between. CDR3 size: 14 residues. Germline-derived CDR1 and CDR2 are MNHEY and SMNVEV (reference sequence). CDR3 DNA sequence: TGTGCCAGCAGACCTCAGGGTGCCTCCTACGAGCAGTACTTC. Protein sequence: CASRPQGASYEQYF.

The rearrangement uses TRBV11-2 and TRBJ2-3; 10 bases are shared with TRBD2. The J segment lost 6 bases and the V segment lost 4 bases, leaving 7 bases of the junction unmatched. This CDR3 region has 15 residues. In germline, CDR1 is SGHAT, CDR2 FQNNGV. As DNA, the CDR3 is TGTGCCAGCAGCTCAACTAGCGGGAAATTGGATACGCAGTATTTT. Amino acid sequence: CASSSTSGKLDTQYF.

The chain has TRBV29-1 and TRBJ2-7, with 7 bases matching TRBD2. Germline V gene lookup returns CDR1 SQVTM and CDR2 ANQGSEA. This CDR3 region has 15 residues. V was clipped by 5 bases and J by 7 bases; unmatched bases: 17. The CDR3 reads CSVSTAAGARGEQYF. The CDR3, as DNA: TGCAGCGTTTCCACAGCCGCGGGAGCCCGGGGAGAGCAGTACTTC.

V is TRBV23-1 and J is TRBJ2-1; D is ambiguous. TRBV23-1 is an ORF; its function is uncertain. The V end lost 0 bases, the J end lost 3 bases, and 6 bases lay between the germline ends. The CDR3 runs to 14 residues. The CDR3 DNA follows: TGCGCCAGCAGTCAATCCTTCAACTACAATGAGCAGTTCTTC. This encodes CASSQSFNYNEQFF.

The rearrangement joins TRBV7-9 to TRBJ2-7, with TRBD1 matching 10 bases. Germline assignment: CDR1 SEHNR and CDR2 FQNEAQ (reference sequence). There are 15 residues in the CDR3. The ends lost 2 bases at V and 5 bases at J; junction bases unmatched: 6. CDR3 sequence reads: CASSLTGQGWDEQYF. Written as DNA, the CDR3 is TGTGCCAGCAGCTTAACGGGACAGGGGTGGGACGAGCAGTACTTC. The complete variable domain, with remaining parts taken from reference TRBV7-9 and TRBJ2-7, reads DTGVSQNPRHKITKRGQNVTFRCDPISEHNRLYWYRQTLGQGPEFLTYFQNEAQLEKSRLLSDRFSAERPKGSFSTLEIQRTEQGDSAMYLCASSLTGQGWDEQYFGPGTRLTVT.

Only a few counts were recorded for this clone. The chain joins TRBV7-9 to TRBJ2-7, with a weak D call TRBD2 (5 bases). V lost 5 bases and J 3 bases, leaving 11 bases between the germline ends. The CDR3 contains 13 residues. Germline-derived CDR1 and CDR2 are SEHNR and FQNEAQ (reference sequence). CDR3 in amino acids: CASSAARVYEQYF. Here the CDR3 DNA reads TGTGCCAGCAGCGCCGCGAGGGTCTACGAGCAGTACTTC.

The CDR3 DNA reads as TGCGCCAGCAGCCAAGTAGGCAGGGGTCAGCCCCAGCATTTT. Protein sequence: CASSQVGRGQPQHF. The chain couples TRBV4-1 to TRBJ1-5; perhaps TRBD1 as D (6 bases). V was clipped by 1 base and J by 6 bases, with 10 bases between them. CDR1 and CDR2 (germline): MGHRA, YSYEKL. This CDR3 contains 14 residues.

J is TRBJ1-2 and V is TRBV13, with 7 bases aligning to TRBD1. V dropped 5 bases and J dropped 1; count of bases not matched to a gene: 1. This CDR3 is built from 13 residues. Germline loops: CDR1 PRHDT, CDR2 FYEKMQ (reference sequence). DNA for the CDR3: TGTGCCAGCAGCCAGGGGGGTAACTATGGCTACACCTTC. Protein sequence: CASSQGGNYGYTF.

The rearrangement uses TRBV7-9 and TRBJ2-1; the match to TRBD2 covers 10 bases. The CDR3 is made up of 16 amino acids. J lost 8 bases, V lost 5 bases, and 12 bases had no gene match. Germline lookup yields CDR1 SEHNR and CDR2 FQNEAQ (reference sequence). CDR3 in amino acids: CASSGSGTSVIDEQFF. The CDR3 bases are TGTGCCAGCAGCGGATCCGGGACTAGCGTCATCGATGAGCAGTTCTTC. Combining the CDR3 with reference TRBV7-9 and TRBJ2-1 gives the whole variable domain DTGVSQNPRHKITKRGQNVTFRCDPISEHNRLYWYRQTLGQGPEFLTYFQNEAQLEKSRLLSDRFSAERPKGSFSTLEIQRTEQGDSAMYLCASSGSGTSVIDEQFFGPGTRLTVL.

V gene TRBV4-1 combines with J gene TRBJ2-1; D might be TRBD2 (5 bases). The CDR3 covers 16 residues. Trimming removed 1 base from V and 4 bases from J, with 14 bases in between. Germline V gene sequence: CDR1 MGHRA, CDR2 YSYEKL. DNA of the CDR3: TGCGCCAGCAGCCAAGGTGGCGGGCGCCCATACAATGAGCAGTTCTTC. It is translated as CASSQGGGRPYNEQFF.

The V call is TRBV29-1, the J call TRBJ2-1; 9 bases map to TRBD2. Looked up from germline, CDR1 is SQVTM and CDR2 is ANQGSEA. J gave up 4 bases and V 0 bases, and 7 bases lay outside the gene matches. This CDR3 region has 16 residues. The CDR3 here is CSVEDLMAGGYNEQFF. CDR3 DNA sequence: TGCAGCGTTGAAGATCTGATGGCGGGAGGGTACAATGAGCAGTTCTTC.